The 32 T cell receptor beta chains below come from one sample, sequenced in a study of blood T cell repertoires in COVID-19. Assay: immunoSEQ multiplex PCR; the TCRdb copy retains only in-frame clones and omits some. The sample carries 200,000 to 250,000 clones, roughly nine tenths recorded once. Sequencing was done on a sample of peripheral blood. Receptors were obtained from a man aged 55 to 70 with acute or convalescent COVID-19.

The chain couples TRBV6-2 or TRBV6-3 to TRBJ2-3, with 11 positions matching TRBD2. The CDR3 spans 18 residues. The J segment lost 3 bases and the V segment lost 3 bases, leaving 11 bases of the junction unmatched. Germline V gives CDR1 MNHEY, CDR2 SVGEGT. The CDR3 is CASSYSLAGGWLTDTQYF. Here the CDR3 DNA reads TGTGCCAGCAGTTATAGCCTAGCGGGAGGATGGTTAACAGATACGCAGTATTTT.

The chain recombines TRBV7-6 with TRBJ1-5, with D hard to call. The V and J ends lost 4 bases and 7 bases respectively, with 20 bases between them. CDR3 length equals 16 residues. Germline assignment: CDR1 SGHVS and CDR2 FNYEAQ. The CDR3 is CASSSIKGGRGQPQHF. The CDR3 DNA reads as TGTGCCAGCAGCTCAATTAAAGGTGGCAGAGGACAGCCCCAGCATTTT.

The chain joins TRBV7-3 to TRBJ2-2; the match to TRBD2 covers 7 bases. CDR1 and CDR2 from the germline V gene are SGHTA and FQGTGA. The CDR3 is 17 amino acids. After removal of 3 bases from V and 5 bases from J, the junction contained 12 bases not matched to a gene. The CDR3 coding sequence is TGTGCCAGCAGCTTGGGCGGGGGACTCTCGAGGACCGGGGAGCTGTTTTTT. The encoded protein is CASSLGGGLSRTGELFF.

The V and J genes are TRBV6-5 and TRBJ2-3; a weak D match, TRBD1 (5 bases). V was shortened by 8 bases and J by 3 bases, with 12 bases between the two germline ends. The CDR3 contains 13 residues. Germline CDR1 is MNHEY and CDR2 is SVGAGI. CDR3 loop: CASGARVTDTQYF. The CDR3, as DNA: TGTGCCAGCGGGGCCAGGGTAACAGATACGCAGTATTTT.

The genes are TRBV7-8 and TRBJ1-5; D not resolved. The CDR3 runs 12 residues. CDR1 and CDR2 from the germline V gene are SGHVS and FQNEAQ. V was shortened by 2 bases and J by 6 bases, with 5 bases between the two germline ends. Here the CDR3 DNA reads TGTGCCAGCAGCTTAAACGGTCAGCCCCAGCATTTT. Its translation is CASSLNGQPQHF.

V usage is TRBV12-3 or TRBV12-4 and J usage is TRBJ2-7; D perhaps matches TRBD1 (5 bases). This CDR3 has 13 amino acids. Trimming stripped 7 bases from V and 3 bases from J, with 13 bases between. The CDR3 nucleotides read TGTGCCAGCAAACGGACAACCTACTACGAGCAGTACTTC. Protein: CASKRTTYYEQYF.

The V gene is TRBV29-1, the J gene TRBJ2-1; tentatively, D is TRBD2 (5 bases). V shed 0 bases and J shed 3 bases, with 9 bases lying between them. Germline assignment: CDR1 SQVTM and CDR2 ANQGSEA. The CDR3 is 14 amino acids. CDR3 in amino acids: CSVEDIGNYNEQFF. The CDR3 DNA reads as TGCAGCGTTGAAGATATCGGGAACTACAATGAGCAGTTCTTC.

The chain carries TRBV5-1 and TRBJ2-3, with D possibly being TRBD2 (5 bases). Germline V lookup: CDR1 SGHRS, CDR2 YFSETQ. V lost 6 bases to trimming and J lost 0 bases, with 8 bases between them. The CDR3 contains 13 residues. The CDR3 sequence: CASTWTSTDTQYF. The CDR3 bases are TGCGCCAGCACTTGGACTAGCACAGATACGCAGTATTTT.

This chain uses TRBV4-1 with TRBJ2-7; D not resolved. V lost 4 bases, J lost 3 bases, and 10 bases lay in between. The CDR3 is made up of 13 amino acids. Germline V gives CDR1 MGHRA, CDR2 YSYEKL. The CDR3 protein is CASSPSVNYEQYF. The CDR3 DNA reads TGCGCCAGCAGCCCGTCGGTGAACTACGAGCAGTACTTC.

This chain uses TRBV30 with TRBJ2-1, with a possible D match to TRBD2 (5 bases). Germline V gene sequence: CDR1 GTSNPN, CDR2 SVGIG (reference sequence). Trimming shortened V by 2 bases and J by 10 bases, and 9 bases separated the two germline ends. The CDR3 is 11 amino acids. CDR3 region: CAWSMPGEQFF. CDR3 DNA sequence: TGTGCCTGGAGTATGCCGGGGGAGCAGTTCTTC. Full variable domain (outside the CDR3, taken from reference TRBV30 and TRBJ2-1): SQTIHQWPATLVQPVGSPLSLECTVEGTSNPNLYWYRQAAGRGLQLLFYSVGIGQISSEVPQNLSASRPQDRQFILSSKKLLLSDSGFYLCAWSMPGEQFFGPGTRLTVL.

V gene TRBV6-5 combines with J gene TRBJ2-3; D not resolved. Trimming removed 0 bases from V and 0 bases from J, with 4 bases in between. Germline V lookup: CDR1 MNHEY, CDR2 SVGAGI. The CDR3 has 14 amino acids. CDR3 coding DNA: TGTGCCAGCAGTTACTCCGGGAGCACAGATACGCAGTATTTT. Its protein product is CASSYSGSTDTQYF.

This rearrangement joins TRBV6-2 or TRBV6-3 to TRBJ2-7, with 9 bases lining up with TRBD2. This CDR3 comprises 14 residues. Germline CDR1 and CDR2: MNHEY and SVGEGT. V lost 4 bases, J lost 9 bases, and 10 bases stayed unmatched. Written as DNA, the CDR3 is TGTGCCAGCAGTTCCGGGACTAGCCACCCAGGGCAGTACTTC. The encoded protein is CASSSGTSHPGQYF.

The chain recombines TRBV7-9 with TRBJ2-2, with a possible D match to TRBD2 (7 bases). With 8 bases removed from V and 2 bases from J, the gap between germline ends came to 21 bases. The germline CDR1 and CDR2 sequences are SEHNR and FQNEAQ (reference sequence). The CDR3 length is 17 residues. The CDR3 bases are TGTGCCAGCTCCCCAAGAGGCGGGGGCTTCAACACCGGGGAGCTGTTTTTT. This codes for CASSPRGGGFNTGELFF.

The chain employs TRBV24-1 and TRBJ2-5, with 10 positions matching TRBD2. The V gene's germline CDR1 is KGHDR and CDR2 SFDVKD. The CDR3 spans 13 residues. Germline trimming cut 7 bases from V and 3 bases from J; bases unmatched to any gene: 1. CDR3 in amino acids: CATRTSGEETQYF. Here the CDR3 DNA reads TGTGCCACCAGAACTAGCGGGGAAGAGACCCAGTACTTC.

This clone is a singleton in its sample. The rearrangement joins TRBV6-2 or TRBV6-3 to TRBJ2-7; perhaps TRBD2 as D (6 bases). V dropped 2 bases and J dropped 7 bases, with 6 bases sitting between them. The CDR3 has 11 residues. Germline CDR1 MNHEY, CDR2 SVGEGT. Here the CDR3 reads CASSYAGEQYF. In DNA form, the CDR3 reads TGTGCCAGCAGTTACGCGGGAGAGCAGTACTTC.

The V gene is TRBV6-5, the J gene TRBJ1-4; 9 nucleotides line up with TRBD1. V lost 6 bases and J lost 7; bases outside the gene matches: 9. CDR3 length equals 15 residues. Per germline, CDR1 MNHEY and CDR2 SVGAGI. In nucleotides, the CDR3 is TGTGCCAGCAGCTTATCGACAGGGGGGTTTGAAAAACTGTTTTTT. Its translation is CASSLSTGGFEKLFF.

This chain connects TRBV27 to TRBJ1-5; the D gene is possibly TRBD1 (6 bases). Trimming removed 0 bases at V and 6 bases at J, with 24 bases between. CDR3 length: 19 residues. Germline loops: CDR1 MNHEY, CDR2 SMNVEV (reference sequence). CDR3 loop: CASSLSGQLDWRYGQPQHF. For the CDR3, the DNA is TGTGCCAGCAGTTTATCTGGACAGTTAGACTGGAGATATGGTCAGCCCCAGCATTTT.

A single count supports this clone. The J gene is TRBJ2-7, the V gene TRBV11-2; the match to TRBD1 covers 7 bases. V trimming: 5 bases; J trimming: 1 base; junction bases outside the gene matches: 5. The germline V gene has CDR1 SGHAT and CDR2 FQNNGV. This CDR3 is built from 14 residues. The CDR3 spells CASSADRLSYEQYF. The DNA of the CDR3 is TGTGCCAGCAGCGCGGACAGGTTGTCCTACGAGCAGTACTTC.

Only one count was recorded for this clone. The chain links TRBV5-5 to TRBJ1-5; TRBD1 aligns across 7 bases. The ends lost 3 bases at V and 4 bases at J; junction bases unmatched: 7. Germline-derived CDR1 and CDR2 are SGHKS and YYEKEE (reference sequence). This CDR3 has 15 residues. The CDR3 spells CASSSQGQENQPQHF. The CDR3 DNA reads TGTGCCAGCAGCTCCCAAGGACAGGAAAATCAGCCCCAGCATTTT.

The chain combines TRBV9 with TRBJ2-5, with 7 bases aligning to TRBD1. The ends lost 4 bases at V and 1 base at J; junction bases unmatched: 7. CDR3 length: 15 amino acids. The germline V gene encodes CDR1 SGDLS and CDR2 YYNGEE. The CDR3, as DNA: TGTGCCAGCAGCTCCCTGGGACAGCCCCAAGAGACCCAGTACTTC. Protein: CASSSLGQPQETQYF.

The chain combines TRBV28 with TRBJ1-2; 8 bases map to TRBD1. Germline V CDR1 and CDR2: MDHEN, SYDVKM. V dropped 5 bases and J dropped 6; count of bases not matched to a gene: 8. The CDR3 has 14 residues. The CDR3 loop is CASSPSDRAHGYTF. The DNA for the CDR3 is TGTGCCAGCAGTCCTTCGGACAGGGCTCATGGCTACACCTTC.

CDR3 in DNA: TGCGCCAGCAGCTTGGGACCCGCAGCGGAACCGAACACCGGGGAGCTGTTTTTT. Its translation is CASSLGPAAEPNTGELFF. The chain links TRBV5-1 to TRBJ2-2; tentatively, D is TRBD2 (5 bases). The CDR3 consists of 18 residues. Trimming left V 0 bases short and J 0 bases short, with 15 bases between. Germline V gene sequence: CDR1 SGHRS, CDR2 YFSETQ.

The genes are TRBV27 and TRBJ1-5, with D hard to call. From germline, CDR1 is MNHEY and CDR2 SMNVEV (reference sequence). Trimming removed 5 bases at V and 3 bases at J, with 17 bases between. The CDR3 length is 16 residues. CDR3 in DNA: TGTGCCAGCAGTAGAAATTCTGGAGGTGTCAATCAGCCCCAGCATTTT. This encodes CASSRNSGGVNQPQHF.

The chain joins TRBV18 to TRBJ1-6; no definite D call. The CDR3 extends over 15 amino acids. Germline CDR1 reads KGHSH; CDR2 reads LQKENI. With 3 bases removed from V and 6 bases from J, the gap between germline ends came to 12 bases. CDR3 DNA: TGTGCCAGCTCACCTGAATTACAGAGTAATTCACCCCTCCACTTT. Protein product: CASSPELQSNSPLHF.

This chain connects TRBV6-5 to TRBJ2-1; D possibly corresponds to TRBD2 (5 bases). With 2 bases removed from V and 1 base from J, the gap between germline ends came to 12 bases. The V gene's germline CDR1 is MNHEY and CDR2 SVGAGI. The length of the CDR3 is 16 residues. CDR3 coding DNA: TGTGCCAGCAGTTACGGAAGGAGGAGGTCCTACAATGAGCAGTTCTTC. It is translated as CASSYGRRRSYNEQFF.

The chain recombines TRBV24-1 with TRBJ1-2; no firm D call. This CDR3 comprises 13 residues. Trimming removed 6 bases from V and 4 bases from J, with 11 bases in between. Germline CDR1 is KGHDR and CDR2 is SFDVKD. CDR3 sequence (DNA): TGTGCCACCAGTCATGCGGGTGTCTATGGCTACACCTTC. Amino acids: CATSHAGVYGYTF.

The chain uses TRBV5-1 and TRBJ1-4; possible D gene TRBD1, 5 bases. The CDR3 consists of 15 residues. CDR1 SGHRS and CDR2 YFSETQ come from the germline V gene. Trimming took off 3 bases at V and 3 bases at J, with 12 bases between the two ends. The CDR3 here is CASSSLQAANEKLFF. DNA for the CDR3: TGCGCCAGCAGCTCCCTACAGGCGGCTAATGAAAAACTGTTTTTT.

V gene TRBV7-2 combines with J gene TRBJ2-7; maybe TRBD2 (6 bases). With 5 bases removed from V and 2 bases from J, the gap between germline ends came to 19 bases. Germline CDR1 SGHTA, CDR2 FQGNSA. The length of the CDR3 is 16 residues. For the CDR3, the DNA is TGTGCCAGCAGCGGCAGACTACCCGCGGGGCCCTACGAGCAGTACTTC. Encoded protein: CASSGRLPAGPYEQYF.

This clone was recorded once. The chain combines TRBV6-1 with TRBJ1-1; D call uncertain. Trimming took 1 base from V and 8 from J, leaving 14 bases between them. Germline V gene data show CDR1 as MNHNS and CDR2 as SASEGT. This CDR3 contains 14 residues. Here the CDR3 DNA reads TGTGCCAGCAGTGAAGGAGTTGGGCAACAAGAAGCTTTCTTT. It is translated as CASSEGVGQQEAFF.

The V gene is TRBV5-1, the J gene TRBJ1-2, with TRBD1 matching 8 bases. The germline V gene encodes CDR1 SGHRS and CDR2 YFSETQ. The ends lost 0 bases at V and 0 bases at J; junction bases unmatched: 7. The CDR3 has 17 residues. The CDR3 nucleotides read TGCGCCAGCAGCTTGGTAGGGACAGGCGTCTCTAACTATGGCTACACCTTC. This gives the protein CASSLVGTGVSNYGYTF.

The chain's CDR3 is CASSQAVRRANSPLHF. CDR3 in DNA: TGTGCCAGCAGCCAAGCGGTTCGCAGGGCTAATTCACCCCTCCACTTT. The chain is built from TRBV3-1 (or the pseudogene TRBV3-2) and TRBJ1-6, with a possible D match to TRBD1 (5 bases). Germline V lookup: CDR1 LGHDT, CDR2 YNNKEL (reference sequence). V gave up 1 base and J gave up 6 bases, with 13 bases separating them. This CDR3 region has 16 residues.

CDR3 sequence (DNA): TGTGCCAGCAGCAAAGTAGACAATCGCCGGGGGGGACGAGGCGAAAAACTGTTTTTT. Protein sequence: CASSKVDNRRGGRGEKLFF. The V and J genes are TRBV21-1 and TRBJ1-4. TRBV21-1 is marked as a pseudogene. CDR3 length equals 19 residues.